This T cell receptor (beta chain) was sequenced for a study of blood T cell repertoires in COVID-19. As for the study in general: Spain, Italy and the United States supplied samples that represented acute and convalescent COVID-19.

The germline V and J ends were trimmed by 0 bases and 5 bases, with 11 bases remaining between them. Germline CDR1 is SGHAT and CDR2 is FQNNGV. This CDR3 is 14 amino acids long. Allocation to cohorts depended on clinical history reported by the participants. Methods used by the authors: Nucleated cell number was recorded as an estimate derived from reference gene primer amplification. This table comes from immunoSEQ multiplex PCR, and its TCRdb copy is limited to in-frame clones, with some not included. The V and J calls and clone size are taken from that table; D and trimming were inferred from the DNA. This table holds approximately 210,000 clones, around 81% found once.

The rearrangement joins TRBV11-2 to TRBJ2-7, with a tentative D call TRBD1 (5 bases). The source material was PBMCs or T cells enriched from blood (not recorded which). The source is a man aged 25-40 years with acute COVID-19. CDR3 nucleotide sequence: TGTGCCAGCAGCTTAGACAGGGTTTCCCACGAGCAGTACTTC. This translates into CASSLDRVSHEQYF.